These 7 T cell receptor beta chains were all obtained from the same sample, sequenced in a study of Ad26.COV2.S vaccination and SARS-CoV-2 variants. Treatment indicated: about 20 received Ad26.COV2.S at low or high dose, single or two shots; roughly 5 received placebo; per-sample allocation not given. Samples were taken on day 63 after the first vaccine or placebo injection. Libraries were prepared by immunoSEQ multiplex PCR; TCRdb keeps only in-frame clonotypes and omits some of them. Among under 550,000 clones, 90% were seen once, and the ten largest hold more than 9%. The sequenced sample was peripheral blood, obtained in a trial of Ad26.COV2.S vaccine versus placebo. The receptor set was obtained from a person aged 18 to 59 who received the Ad26.COV2.S COVID-19 vaccine or a placebo.

This rearrangement joins TRBV18 to TRBJ2-7, with 7 bases identical to TRBD1. J was trimmed by 3 bases and V by 3 bases; bases with no gene match: 2. The CDR3 length is 13 residues. Germline CDR1 and CDR2: KGHSH and LQKENI. The CDR3 DNA follows: TGTGCCAGCTCACCCCGGGACAGCTACGAGCAGTACTTC. Amino acids: CASSPRDSYEQYF. The variable domain in full, completed from reference TRBV18 and TRBJ2-7, reads NAGVMQNPRHLVRRRGQEARLRCSPMKGHSHVYWYRQLPEEGLKFMVYLQKENIIDESGMPKERFSAEFPKEGPSILRIQQVVRGDSAAYFCASSPRDSYEQYFGPGTRLTVT.

The J gene is TRBJ2-7, the V gene TRBV18; D unclear. The CDR3 totals 13 residues. V dropped 0 bases and J dropped 5 bases, with 8 bases sitting between them. CDR1 and CDR2 (germline): KGHSH, LQKENI. CDR3 coding DNA: TGTGCCAGCTCACCACCTAGCATCAACGAGCAGTACTTC. It translates to CASSPPSINEQYF.

This clone showed up just once. The chain links TRBV7-6 to TRBJ2-2; tentatively, D is TRBD1 (6 bases). Germline CDR1 reads SGHVS; CDR2 reads FNYEAQ. Deletions cut 4 bases from V and 2 bases from J, with 11 bases between. The CDR3 length is 15 residues. The CDR3 loop is CASSSPDSNTGELFF. The CDR3 DNA reads TGTGCCAGCAGCTCCCCGGACAGTAACACCGGGGAGCTGTTTTTT.

Here the CDR3 reads CASSTTTGTNGEYF. Here the CDR3 DNA reads TGTGCCAGTAGTACGACGACAGGGACGAACGGGGAGTACTTC. The chain uses TRBV19 and TRBJ2-7; 7 bases match TRBD1. The germline gives CDR1 LNHDA, CDR2 SQIVND (reference sequence). The CDR3 length is 14 residues. Trimming at V came to 4 bases and at J to 11 bases, leaving 14 bases not matched to a gene.

The chain couples TRBV7-9 to TRBJ2-5; TRBD2 aligns across 7 bases. Germline V gives CDR1 SEHNR, CDR2 FQNEAQ (reference sequence). Germline trimming cut 1 base from V and 4 bases from J; bases unmatched to any gene: 6. This CDR3 region has 15 residues. CDR3 region: CASSLGVSGLETQYF. CDR3 coding DNA: TGTGCCAGCAGCTTAGGGGTTAGCGGGCTAGAGACCCAGTACTTC. Looking up the rest from reference TRBV7-9 and TRBJ2-5 gives the full variable domain: DTGVSQNPRHKITKRGQNVTFRCDPISEHNRLYWYRQTLGQGPEFLTYFQNEAQLEKSRLLSDRFSAERPKGSFSTLEIQRTEQGDSAMYLCASSLGVSGLETQYFGPGTRLLVL.

This clone appeared a single time. J is TRBJ1-1 and V is TRBV6-2 or TRBV6-3, with D possibly matching TRBD1 (5 bases). Per the germline V gene, CDR1 is MNHEY and CDR2 is SVGEGT. The CDR3 spans 18 residues. The V end lost 5 bases, the J end lost 5 bases, and 27 bases lay between the germline ends. The DNA for the CDR3 is TGTGCCAGCAGTAATCCGGGACCCCTTCGGATGAACACTACTGAAGCTTTCTTT. Its translation: CASSNPGPLRMNTTEAFF.

The rearrangement links TRBV5-6 to TRBJ2-3; no clear D gene. The V gene's germline CDR1 is SGHDT and CDR2 YYEEEE. V shed 0 bases and J shed 5 bases, with 10 bases lying between them. The CDR3 is 14 amino acids. CDR3 region: CASSLVPPGDTQYF. Here the CDR3 DNA reads TGTGCCAGCAGCTTGGTACCACCGGGAGATACGCAGTATTTT. The complete variable domain, with remaining parts taken from reference TRBV5-6 and TRBJ2-3, reads DAGVTQSPTHLIKTRGQQVTLRCSPKSGHDTVSWYQQALGQGPQFIFQYYEEEERQRGNFPDRFSGHQFPNYSSELNVNALLLGDSALYLCASSLVPPGDTQYFGPGTRLTVL.